This T cell receptor beta chain was found in a study of cytomegalovirus exposure and HLA in healthy donors. Findings and limits, study-wide: Later analysis reportedly placed an Asian-associated ancestry cluster below the roughly 600-donor mean in N-insertions.

This CDR3 contains 14 residues. Trimming pared 2 bases from V and 3 bases from J, leaving 10 bases between. Germline V CDR1 and CDR2: MNHEY, SVGAGI. The PCR employed 60 Vbeta primers together with 13 Jbeta primers. Assay used: immunoSEQ multiplex PCR; TCRdb lists only in-frame clones, some missing. This repertoire shows about 120,000 clones, roughly four fifths found once; its top ten account for about 1.7%. This clone has only one observation. Antigen: not known. The sequence derives from a man aged 40-49 years in good health and CMV-seronegative. What was sequenced was PBMCs. The genes are TRBV6-5 and TRBJ1-2; the D gene is possibly TRBD1 (6 bases). CDR3 region: CASSYGGAHYGYTF. The DNA for the CDR3 is TGTGCCAGCAGTTACGGGGGCGCGCACTATGGCTACACCTTC.